These T cell receptor beta chains were read from a single sample in a study of cytomegalovirus exposure and HLA in healthy donors. Sequenced by immunoSEQ multiplex PCR; TCRdb stores in-frame clones only, minus some. The sample consists of 70,000 to 95,000 clones, just under 85% of them appearing once. Material: PBMCs. These receptors all stem from a woman aged 18-29 years in good health and CMV-seropositive. Each CDR3 is given with its conserved first and last residue. D genes are given only for firm matches. Clone size is not always given. Where it is, it says once, few, many or a class for expanded clones.

j_call,d_call,v_call,clone_size,cdr3_aa,cdr3_nt
TRBJ2-3,.,TRBV4-1,.,CASSGGTQYF,TGCGCCAGCAGTGGAGGAACGCAGTATTTT
TRBJ1-2,.,TRBV4-1,.,CASSQQQGMANYGYTF,TGCGCCAGCAGCCAGCAACAGGGTATGGCTAACTATGGCTACACCTTC
TRBJ1-2,TRBD1,TRBV6-1,.,CASSDTETGAPYGYTF,TGTGCCAGCAGTGACACGGAGACAGGGGCCCCATATGGCTACACCTTC
TRBJ2-1,.,TRBV5-1,.,CASGLAGSRAHEQFF,TGCGCCAGCGGTCTGGCGGGTTCACGGGCCCATGAGCAGTTCTTC
TRBJ2-1,TRBD1,TRBV28,.,CASSGDRGNEQFF,TGTGCCAGCAGCGGAGACAGGGGGAATGAGCAGTTCTTC
TRBJ2-3,TRBD2,TRBV13,.,CASSFRPLAGVFTDTQYF,TGTGCCAGCAGCTTTCGGCCCCTAGCGGGAGTTTTCACAGATACGCAGTATTTT
TRBJ2-1,TRBD2,TRBV9,.,CASSETSGSYNEQFF,TGTGCCAGCAGCGAAACTAGCGGGTCCTACAATGAGCAGTTCTTC
TRBJ1-1,.,TRBV10-3,.,CAISESGGLEAFF,TGTGCCATCAGTGAGTCGGGGGGTTTGGAAGCTTTCTTT
TRBJ2-3,TRBD2,TRBV4-1,.,CASSQRTSGRTDTQYF,TGCGCCAGCAGCCAACGGACTAGCGGGAGAACAGATACGCAGTATTTT
TRBJ2-1,.,TRBV4-1,few,CASSQDSGGSDEQFF,TGCGCCAGCAGCCAAGATTCGGGGGGCAGCGATGAGCAGTTCTTC
TRBJ2-3,TRBD2,TRBV13,.,CASSPSDSGRSDTQYF,TGTGCCAGCAGCCCCAGTGATAGCGGGAGATCAGATACGCAGTATTTT
TRBJ2-7,TRBD2,TRBV7-9,.,CASSSGTSGEYSYEQYF,TGTGCCAGCAGCTCGGGGACTAGCGGGGAATACTCCTACGAGCAGTACTTC
TRBJ1-5,.,TRBV15,.,CATSRDRVVGAGQPQHF,TGTGCCACCAGCAGAGATCGGGTGGTGGGGGCCGGTCAGCCCCAGCATTTT
TRBJ2-7,.,TRBV6-5,.,CASSYGAGEQYF,TGTGCCAGCAGTTACGGGGCAGGGGAGCAGTACTTC
TRBJ1-1,TRBD1,TRBV6-6,.,CASSYPGQVNTEAFF,TGTGCCAGCAGTTACCCGGGACAGGTGAACACTGAAGCTTTCTTT
TRBJ2-3,.,TRBV19,.,CASSRRGSTDTQYF,TGTGCCAGTAGCCGGCGCGGAAGCACAGATACGCAGTATTTT
TRBJ1-1,.,TRBV5-6,.,CASSLFLSVGGLEDTEAFF,TGTGCCAGCAGCTTGTTTTTATCAGTTGGAGGATTAGAAGACACTGAAGCTTTCTTT
TRBJ1-3,.,TRBV4-1,.,CASSPSGLSGNTIYF,TGCGCCAGCAGCCCCTCAGGCCTCTCTGGAAACACCATATATTTT
TRBJ1-5,.,TRBV28,.,CASSLEQPQHF,TGTGCCAGCAGTTTAGAGCAGCCCCAGCATTTT
TRBJ1-2,TRBD1,TRBV9,few,CASSPGQGAIFYYGYTF,TGTGCCAGCAGCCCCGGACAGGGGGCGATTTTTTATTATGGCTACACCTTC
TRBJ2-5,TRBD1,TRBV18,.,CASSPPGQGSETQYF,TGTGCCAGCTCACCGCCGGGACAGGGGTCGGAGACCCAGTACTTC
TRBJ1-2,.,TRBV6-5,.,CASSYGVFGDYGYTF,TGTGCCAGCAGTTACGGGGTTTTCGGGGACTATGGCTACACCTTC
TRBJ2-5,.,TRBV29-1,once,CSASPLGETQYF,TGCAGCGCCAGTCCGCTAGGAGAGACCCAGTACTTC
TRBJ1-5,.,TRBV4-1,.,CASSQDFRRVPNQPQHF,TGCGCCAGCAGCCAAGACTTTAGGCGGGTGCCCAATCAGCCCCAGCATTTT
TRBJ2-3,TRBD1,TRBV5-8,.,CASSPGDRGGDTQYF,TGTGCCAGCAGCCCTGGGGACAGGGGGGGAGATACGCAGTATTTT
TRBJ2-7,.,TRBV5-1,.,CASSFSLRETYEQYF,TGCGCCAGCAGCTTTTCGCTAAGGGAGACCTACGAGCAGTACTTC
TRBJ2-7,TRBD1,TRBV7-6,.,CASSLDGDRGYEQYF,TGTGCCAGCAGCTTAGATGGGGACAGGGGTTACGAGCAGTACTTC
TRBJ2-7,TRBD2,TRBV4-2,.,CASSAAGLGVNEQYF,TGTGCCAGCAGCGCGGCGGGACTAGGTGTCAACGAGCAGTACTTC
TRBJ2-7,.,TRBV7-8,.,CASSLQGNAYEQYF,TGTGCCAGCAGCTTACAGGGGAACGCCTACGAGCAGTACTTC
TRBJ2-7,.,TRBV5-1,once,CASTGDGSYEQYF,TGCGCCAGCACGGGGGACGGAAGCTACGAGCAGTACTTC
TRBJ1-2,TRBD1,TRBV27,.,CASSPTGANYGYTF,TGTGCCAGCAGTCCGACAGGGGCTAACTATGGCTACACCTTC
TRBJ1-6,TRBD1,TRBV5-4,.,CASSWDRDNSPLHF,TGTGCCAGCAGCTGGGACAGAGATAATTCACCCCTCCACTTT
TRBJ1-3,TRBD1,TRBV7-9,.,CASSLFGTGGSGNTIYF,TGTGCCAGCAGCTTATTCGGGACAGGGGGCTCTGGAAACACCATATATTTT